This TCR beta chain was found in a study of radiotherapy plus CTLA-4 blockade in lung cancer. Here immunoSEQ multiplex PCR was the method, and the copy in TCRdb shows in-frame clones only, minus some. This sample carries approximately 80,000 clones, around 80% of them seen once, and the ten largest clones take about 0.79%. With 6 bases clipped from V and 7 bases from J, the junction kept 3 bases outside the gene matches. The germline V gene encodes CDR1 SEHNR and CDR2 FQNEAQ (reference sequence). The CDR3 sequence is 14 residues long. This clonotype originated in a human donor with non-small cell lung cancer who had stable disease on radiotherapy plus ipilimumab. This chain connects TRBV7-9 to TRBJ1-6, with 10 positions matching TRBD1. The input for sequencing was peripheral blood, taken from a patient treated with radiotherapy plus ipilimumab. The CDR3 DNA sequence: TGTGCCAGCAGAGGGGGACAGGGGAATTCACCCCTCCACTTT. As protein: CASRGGQGNSPLHF. Variable domain in full (rest from reference TRBV7-9 and TRBJ1-6): DTGVSQNPRHKITKRGQNVTFRCDPISEHNRLYWYRQTLGQGPEFLTYFQNEAQLEKSRLLSDRFSAERPKGSFSTLEIQRTEQGDSAMYLCASRGGQGNSPLHFGNGTRLTVT.